The following is a T cell receptor (beta chain) sequence with its context. Its cognate antigen is unknown. This record belongs to a study of blood T cells in healthy people across ages. Overall study findings and caveats: The unsorted PBMCs prevented any conclusive comparison of naive versus antigen-experienced cells.

Alongside a J-beta primer mix, a sample-barcoded 5' primer served in a second PCR lasting roughly 6 to 12 cycles. TCRdb itself ran the 5' RACE reads through MiXCR, one entry per CDR3 protein. The sample records 800,000 to 900,000 distinct CDR3 sequences, 62% being singletons. Germline CDR1 SQVTM, CDR2 ANQGSEA. This CDR3 is 11 amino acids long. Unmatched junction bases numbered 1, after V lost 6 bases and J lost 7 bases. The sample consisted of blood. The source is a man under 40 in good health. The chain links TRBV29-1 to TRBJ2-1, with 9 bases matching TRBD1. The CDR3 sequence: CSVDRGNEQFF. CDR3 bases: TGCAGCGTGGACAGGGGAAATGAGCAGTTCTTC.